The 15 T cell receptor beta chains in this list originate from one sample, sequenced in a study of shared clonotypes between healthy human individuals. Assay: immunoSEQ multiplex PCR; the TCRdb copy retains only in-frame clones and omits some. The sample includes around 1,000,000 clones, around 77% seen only once; the top ten take roughly 0.82%. The sequencing sample was made of memory CD4+ T cells from PBMCs. Subset denoted: CD45RA-negative fraction. Every receptor here comes from a young man in good health. Some clones in this sample may be carry-over from other donors' samples.

The chain carries TRBV28 and TRBJ2-1; D not resolved. The CDR3 extends over 15 amino acids. Germline CDR1 and CDR2: MDHEN and SYDVKM. The V end lost 6 bases, the J end lost 6 bases, and 18 bases lay between the germline ends. CDR3 DNA: TGTGCCAGCAGGTCTAGGCTACTGCCCCTCAATGAGCAGTTCTTC. Its protein product is CASRSRLLPLNEQFF. Full variable domain (rest looked up from reference TRBV28 and TRBJ2-1): DVKVTQSSRYLVKRTGEKVFLECVQDMDHENMFWYRQDPGLGLRLIYFSYDVKMKEKGDIPEGYSVSREKKERFSLILESASTNQTSMYLCASRSRLLPLNEQFFGPGTRLTVL.

This chain connects TRBV6-1 to TRBJ2-7, with TRBD1 matching 10 bases. Germline assignment: CDR1 MNHNS and CDR2 SASEGT. V shed 8 bases and J 9 bases; nucleotides not matched to a gene: 10. This CDR3 comprises 13 residues. The CDR3 spells CASLRDRGSAQYF. Here the CDR3 DNA reads TGTGCCAGCCTGAGGGACAGGGGTTCGGCGCAGTACTTC.

J is TRBJ2-7 and V is TRBV11-2, with 8 bases that match TRBD2. The CDR3 covers 14 residues. CDR1 and CDR2 from the germline V gene are SGHAT and FQNNGV. V trimming: 5 bases; J trimming: 4 bases; junction bases outside the gene matches: 7. CDR3 in amino acids: CASSRAGVGYEQYF. CDR3 in DNA: TGTGCCAGCAGCCGAGCGGGAGTCGGTTACGAGCAGTACTTC.

The rearrangement joins TRBV7-2 to TRBJ2-7; the match to TRBD1 covers 11 bases. The J segment lost 3 bases and the V segment lost 3 bases, leaving 13 bases of the junction unmatched. The germline V gene encodes CDR1 SGHTA and CDR2 FQGNSA. CDR3 length: 18 residues. CDR3 bases: TGTGCCAGCAGCTTGACCCAACATCCCGGGACAGGGGGCTACGAGCAGTACTTC. Its protein product is CASSLTQHPGTGGYEQYF.

This clone was detected once. The CDR3 DNA follows: TGTGCCAGCAGCCCCTCGGGGGGCCTCTATGGCTACACCTTC. Its translation is CASSPSGGLYGYTF. V gene TRBV5-8 combines with J gene TRBJ1-2; TRBD1 is a possible D gene (6 bases). Trimming removed 4 bases at V and 4 bases at J, with 14 bases between. This CDR3 is 14 amino acids long. In germline, CDR1 is SGHTS, CDR2 YDEGEE. The full variable domain, with the rest looked up from reference TRBV5-8 and TRBJ1-2, is EAGVTQSPTHLIKTRGQQATLRCSPISGHTSVYWYQQALGLGLQFLLWYDEGEERNRGNFPPRFSGRQFPNYSSELNVNALELEDSALYLCASSPSGGLYGYTFGSGTRLTVV.

CDR3: CSVLRGSSYEQYF. CDR3 sequence (DNA): TGCAGCGTCCTCAGAGGGAGCTCCTACGAGCAGTACTTC. The chain uses TRBV29-1 and TRBJ2-7; D might be TRBD2 (5 bases). The V and J ends lost 6 bases and 0 bases respectively, with 12 bases between them. The CDR3 loop spans 13 amino acids. Germline V gene data show CDR1 as SQVTM and CDR2 as ANQGSEA.

This clone was detected many times. The chain links TRBV11-2 to TRBJ1-1, with a tentative D call TRBD1 (6 bases). The CDR3 has 12 amino acids. Germline CDR1 SGHAT, CDR2 FQNNGV. V was clipped by 3 bases and J by 10 bases, with 12 bases between them. CDR3 protein: CASSLLGGVAFF. In nucleotides, the CDR3 is TGTGCCAGCAGCTTGTTAGGGGGTGTAGCTTTCTTT.

For this clone: Other nucleotide sequences in the sample specify the same CDR3. The chain couples TRBV7-3 to TRBJ2-5; D tentatively reads TRBD1 or TRBD2 (5 bases each). This CDR3 comprises 14 residues. The germline V gene encodes CDR1 SGHTA and CDR2 FQGTGA. The V gene lost 5 bases and the J gene lost 2 bases, with 12 bases spanning the gap. CDR3 residues: CASSPSGGQETQYF. The CDR3 bases are TGTGCCAGCAGCCCCAGTGGGGGACAAGAGACCCAGTACTTC.

The sample holds a few counts of this clone. This chain connects TRBV28 to TRBJ1-1, with D hard to call. V lost 7 bases to trimming and J lost 8 bases, with 14 bases between them. Germline CDR1 MDHEN, CDR2 SYDVKM. There are 12 residues in the CDR3. The DNA for the CDR3 is TGTGCCAGCACCTTACCCACAAAAGAAGCTTTCTTT. This encodes CASTLPTKEAFF.

The chain combines TRBV5-1 with TRBJ1-5, with TRBD1 matching over 8 bases. Germline-derived CDR1 and CDR2 are SGHRS and YFSETQ. The CDR3 consists of 17 residues. V dropped 3 bases and J dropped 6; count of bases not matched to a gene: 14. CDR3 DNA: TGCGCCAGCAGCTCACAAAGCGGACAGGGTGTGGGTCAGCCCCAGCATTTT. As protein: CASSSQSGQGVGQPQHF.

The chain couples TRBV10-1 to TRBJ2-1; 7 positions agree with TRBD2. The CDR3 sequence is 17 residues long. CDR1 and CDR2 (germline): WNHNN, SYGVQD (reference sequence). Losses at the gene ends were 0 bases for V and 7 bases for J; bases not matched to a gene: 12. CDR3 nucleotide sequence: TGCGCCAGCAGTGAGTCTCGAACTAGCGCTGACGTGAATGAGCAGTTCTTC. Amino acid sequence: CASSESRTSADVNEQFF.

This chain links TRBV28 with TRBJ2-1, with 8 bases matching TRBD2. The V gene end was trimmed by 6 bases and the J gene end by 4 bases; junction bases not matched to a gene: 8. The CDR3 totals 15 residues. Germline lookup yields CDR1 MDHEN and CDR2 SYDVKM. The DNA of the CDR3 is TGTGCCAGCAGCCAAGCGGGAGAACCTTACAATGAGCAGTTCTTC. The encoded protein is CASSQAGEPYNEQFF. Based on the CDR3 plus reference TRBV28 and TRBJ2-1, the full variable domain is DVKVTQSSRYLVKRTGEKVFLECVQDMDHENMFWYRQDPGLGLRLIYFSYDVKMKEKGDIPEGYSVSREKKERFSLILESASTNQTSMYLCASSQAGEPYNEQFFGPGTRLTVL.

This sequence joins TRBV19 and TRBJ1-2; D unclear. CDR3 length: 15 residues. CDR1 and CDR2 from the germline V gene are LNHDA and SQIVND (reference sequence). The V end was cut by 6 bases, the J end by 4 bases, with 18 bases between. CDR3 sequence reads: CASSLTDGRTYGYTF. The DNA of the CDR3 is TGTGCCAGTAGCCTAACGGACGGCAGAACCTATGGCTACACCTTC.

The genes are TRBV10-3 and TRBJ2-7, with a weak D call TRBD2 (5 bases). CDR3 length: 17 amino acids. Germline CDR1 and CDR2: ENHRY and SYGVKD. V was trimmed by 0 bases and J by 3 bases, leaving 18 bases between them. CDR3 sequence: CAISESTRRRILYEQYF. DNA for the CDR3: TGTGCCATCAGTGAGTCGACTCGCAGGAGGATCCTCTACGAGCAGTACTTC.

This chain uses TRBV4-1 with TRBJ1-2; D not certain. CDR1 MGHRA and CDR2 YSYEKL come from the germline V gene. Trimming stripped 1 base from V and 2 bases from J, with 8 bases between. This CDR3 is 14 amino acids long. CDR3: CASSQASSNYGYTF. The CDR3 nucleotides read TGCGCCAGCAGCCAAGCTTCCTCCAACTATGGCTACACCTTC.